One sample yielded the 22 T cell receptor beta chains listed below, sequenced in a study of technical replicates of blood from several donors. The repertoire was sequenced with immunoSEQ multiplex PCR; TCRdb's copy has only in-frame clones and lacks some. The table has 99,000 or so clones, roughly 96% seen once; the top ten hold around 0.21%. The sequenced material came from T cells isolated from PBMCs. The receptors derive from a human donor in good health.

The chain is built from TRBV10-3 and TRBJ2-7; 8 bases align to TRBD1. J gave up 3 bases and V 8 bases, and 6 bases lay outside the gene matches. The germline V gene encodes CDR1 ENHRY and CDR2 SYGVKD. The CDR3 is 13 amino acids. CDR3 protein: CAIGGQANYEQYF. CDR3 sequence (DNA): TGTGCCATCGGGGGACAGGCAAACTACGAGCAGTACTTC.

This chain connects TRBV2 to TRBJ1-2; 9 bases line up with TRBD1. Germline V CDR1 and CDR2: SNHLY, FYNNEI. The CDR3 loop spans 15 amino acids. With 6 bases clipped from V and 6 bases from J, the junction kept 11 bases outside the gene matches. The CDR3 DNA is TGTGCCAGCAGATCAACAGGGGGCGCGGCGAATGGCTACACCTTC. Translating it yields CASRSTGGAANGYTF.

The count of this clone is one. The chain has TRBV10-3 and TRBJ1-1, with TRBD1 as a possible D gene (6 bases). The CDR3 is 12 amino acids. Trimming took off 6 bases at V and 3 bases at J, with 8 bases between the two ends. CDR1 and CDR2 (germline): ENHRY, SYGVKD. CDR3 DNA: TGTGCCATCAGCGCAGGGGACACTGAAGCTTTCTTT. Translation gives CAISAGDTEAFF.

This chain links TRBV4-1 with TRBJ2-5, with TRBD2 matching over 13 bases. The ends lost 1 base at V and 4 bases at J; junction bases unmatched: 6. This CDR3 is built from 17 residues. The germline CDR1 and CDR2 sequences are MGHRA and YSYEKL. The chain's CDR3 is CASSQGSGLAGVETQYF. CDR3 sequence (DNA): TGCGCCAGCAGCCAAGGATCAGGACTAGCGGGGGTAGAGACCCAGTACTTC.

This rearrangement joins TRBV5-4 to TRBJ2-3, with 8 bases lining up with TRBD2. Per the germline V gene, CDR1 is SGHNT and CDR2 is YYREEE (reference sequence). The V and J ends lost 7 bases and 6 bases, in that order; junction bases with no gene match: 10. This CDR3 region has 14 residues. This chain's CDR3 is CASGLSGGGDTQYF. DNA of the CDR3: TGTGCCAGCGGGTTAAGCGGGGGCGGGGATACGCAGTATTTT.

This clone was found once. The V call is TRBV27, the J call TRBJ2-1, with TRBD1 matching 8 bases. Germline-derived CDR1 and CDR2 are MNHEY and SMNVEV (reference sequence). The CDR3 loop spans 15 amino acids. The V and J ends lost 1 base and 6 bases, in that order; junction bases with no gene match: 5. CDR3 coding DNA: TGTGCCAGCAGTTTATGGCAGGGGGCGACCAATGAGCAGTTCTTC. Amino acid sequence: CASSLWQGATNEQFF.

A few counts support this clone. The chain couples TRBV30 to TRBJ1-1; possibly TRBD1 for D (6 bases). There are 12 residues in the CDR3. Trimming removed 5 bases from V and 2 bases from J, with 9 bases in between. Looked up from germline, CDR1 is GTSNPN and CDR2 is SVGIG (reference sequence). CDR3 in DNA: TGTGCCTGGGGGGGACACAACACTGAAGCTTTCTTT. Translated, it gives CAWGGHNTEAFF. The full variable domain, with the rest looked up from reference TRBV30 and TRBJ1-1, is SQTIHQWPATLVQPVGSPLSLECTVEGTSNPNLYWYRQAAGRGLQLLFYSVGIGQISSEVPQNLSASRPQDRQFILSSKKLLLSDSGFYLCAWGGHNTEAFFGQGTRLTVV.

The rearrangement joins TRBV28 to TRBJ1-1; TRBD1 matches at 10 bases. CDR3 length: 15 residues. Germline V lookup: CDR1 MDHEN, CDR2 SYDVKM. After removal of 4 bases from V and 1 base from J, the junction contained 3 bases not matched to a gene. This CDR3 reads CASSSRTGGNTEAFF. The CDR3 DNA is TGTGCCAGCAGTTCCCGGACAGGGGGGAACACTGAAGCTTTCTTT. The complete variable domain, with remaining parts taken from reference TRBV28 and TRBJ1-1, reads DVKVTQSSRYLVKRTGEKVFLECVQDMDHENMFWYRQDPGLGLRLIYFSYDVKMKEKGDIPEGYSVSREKKERFSLILESASTNQTSMYLCASSSRTGGNTEAFFGQGTRLTVV.

V usage is TRBV12-5 and J usage is TRBJ1-5; maybe TRBD1 (5 bases). Germline V gives CDR1 LGHNT, CDR2 FRNRAP. The CDR3 is made up of 14 amino acids. V was clipped by 6 bases and J by 4 bases, with 13 bases between them. CDR3 nucleotide sequence: TGTGCTAGTGGCCCCGGGGGGGGAAATCAGCCCCAGCATTTT. It yields the protein CASGPGGGNQPQHF.

The chain uses TRBV28 and TRBJ2-3; unclear D gene. V was pared by 8 bases and J by 2 bases, with 11 bases between. CDR3 length: 13 amino acids. Per the germline V gene, CDR1 is MDHEN and CDR2 is SYDVKM. The CDR3 DNA reads TGTGCCAGCTCTGCGGTGGACACAGATACGCAGTATTTT. This translates into CASSAVDTDTQYF.

The genes are TRBV28 and TRBJ2-3; D is ambiguous. The CDR3 is 18 residues long. Per germline, CDR1 MDHEN and CDR2 SYDVKM. V was trimmed by 2 bases and J by 0 bases, leaving 18 bases between them. The CDR3 DNA reads as TGTGCCAGCAGTTTACGTCGTCGGCAGGTTGAGAGCACAGATACGCAGTATTTT. Translating it yields CASSLRRRQVESTDTQYF.

This clone was picked up one time. The rearrangement links TRBV18 to TRBJ1-4, with 7 bases aligning to TRBD1. J was trimmed by 8 bases and V by 3 bases; bases with no gene match: 6. The CDR3 loop spans 14 amino acids. Germline assignment: CDR1 KGHSH and CDR2 LQKENI. This CDR3 reads CASSPPGQSEKLFF. CDR3 coding DNA: TGTGCCAGCTCACCGCCGGGACAGTCGGAAAAACTGTTTTTT.

CDR3 loop: CASSQVFLNTEAFF. CDR3 nucleotide sequence: TGCGCCAGCAGCCAAGTCTTTCTGAACACTGAAGCTTTCTTT. The rearrangement joins TRBV4-1 to TRBJ1-1; D is unresolved. The ends were cut back, 1 base at V and 0 bases at J, with 6 bases in the middle. CDR1 and CDR2 (germline): MGHRA, YSYEKL. This CDR3 contains 14 residues.

The V gene is TRBV7-9, the J gene TRBJ2-2; 10 bases align to TRBD1. Germline V gene data show CDR1 as SEHNR and CDR2 as FQNEAQ (reference sequence). This CDR3 has 16 residues. With V trimmed by 6 bases and J by 5 bases, 9 bases remained unmatched. The CDR3 sequence: CASSRPMGQGTGELFF. The DNA of the CDR3 is TGTGCCAGCAGTCGACCAATGGGACAGGGGACCGGGGAGCTGTTTTTT.

The chain recombines TRBV7-9 with TRBJ1-4; perhaps TRBD1 as D (6 bases). The CDR3 spans 18 residues. Trimming removed 1 base from V and 5 bases from J, with 20 bases in between. CDR1 and CDR2 (germline): SEHNR, FQNEAQ (reference sequence). The CDR3 reads CASSLVLLSGVSNEKLFF. The CDR3 DNA sequence: TGTGCCAGCAGCTTAGTCCTTCTTTCAGGGGTCAGCAATGAAAAACTGTTTTTT.

The chain carries TRBV19 and TRBJ2-7; 9 nucleotides align to TRBD1. This CDR3 spans 13 amino acids. J gave up 3 bases and V 6 bases, and 3 bases lay outside the gene matches. Germline assignment: CDR1 LNHDA and CDR2 SQIVND (reference sequence). The CDR3 loop reads CASSQTGGYEQYF. CDR3 nucleotides: TGTGCCAGTAGCCAGACAGGGGGCTACGAGCAGTACTTC.

This clone was seen a single time. The chain recombines TRBV28 with TRBJ2-7; perhaps TRBD2 as D (5 bases). Germline V gene lookup returns CDR1 MDHEN and CDR2 SYDVKM. This CDR3 has 17 amino acids. V lost 2 bases to trimming and J lost 4 bases, with 21 bases between them. The CDR3 DNA reads TGTGCCAGCAGTTTACTCGGTCTAGCAATGACTCCATACGAGCAGTACTTC. Translating gives CASSLLGLAMTPYEQYF. Complete variable domain (other parts from reference TRBV28 and TRBJ2-7): DVKVTQSSRYLVKRTGEKVFLECVQDMDHENMFWYRQDPGLGLRLIYFSYDVKMKEKGDIPEGYSVSREKKERFSLILESASTNQTSMYLCASSLLGLAMTPYEQYFGPGTRLTVT.

The chain joins TRBV5-1 to TRBJ1-1; weak D call: TRBD1 (6 bases). V lost 0 bases to trimming and J lost 6 bases, with 15 bases between them. Germline V lookup: CDR1 SGHRS, CDR2 YFSETQ. The CDR3 is 15 amino acids. The CDR3 is CASSLVGQGIAEAFF. The CDR3 nucleotides are TGCGCCAGCAGCTTGGTAGGGCAGGGGATCGCTGAAGCTTTCTTT.

The genes are TRBV10-1 and TRBJ2-1, with D uncertain. Deletions cut 0 bases from V and 5 bases from J, with 14 bases between. The CDR3 is 16 amino acids. Germline V CDR1 and CDR2: WNHNN, SYGVQD (reference sequence). The CDR3: CASSESHILSHNEQFF. CDR3 nucleotides: TGCGCCAGCAGTGAGTCCCATATTCTTAGTCACAATGAGCAGTTCTTC.

The CDR3: CASSFQAFRLETEAFF. The CDR3 DNA reads TGTGCCAGCAGTTTCCAAGCCTTTAGACTCGAGACTGAAGCTTTCTTT. The chain links TRBV6-5 to TRBJ1-1, with unresolved D. Looked up from germline, CDR1 is MNHEY and CDR2 is SVGAGI. CDR3 length: 16 amino acids. The V end was cut by 4 bases, the J end by 5 bases, with 20 bases between.

The chain joins TRBV6-6 to TRBJ2-7, with 8 bases matching TRBD2. This CDR3 has 14 amino acids. CDR1 MNHNY and CDR2 SVGAGI come from the germline V gene (reference sequence). The ends lost 6 bases at V and 3 bases at J; junction bases unmatched: 7. CDR3 region: CASSQLAANYEQYF. Written as DNA, the CDR3 is TGTGCCAGCAGCCAACTAGCGGCTAACTACGAGCAGTACTTC.

The V call is TRBV15, the J call TRBJ2-7; 8 nucleotides align to TRBD2. The V segment lost 0 bases and the J segment 3 bases; nucleotides outside the gene matches: 10. The CDR3 runs to 17 residues. Germline V CDR1 and CDR2: LNHNV, YYDKDF (reference sequence). The CDR3 DNA sequence: TGTGCCACCAGCAGAGATCTTGGTACGGGAGGGATCTACGAGCAGTACTTC. The encoded protein is CATSRDLGTGGIYEQYF.